The next 5 T cell receptor beta chains were all read from a single sample in a study of shared clonotypes between healthy human individuals. Only in-frame clones appear in the TCRdb table, and some are missing; sequencing was by immunoSEQ multiplex PCR. Among 2 million to 2.5 million clones, around 92% were seen once, and the ten largest hold 0.3% to 0.4%. The specimen was naive CD4+ T cells from PBMCs. Specified subset: CD45RA+ positively selected. All receptors come from a man between 18 and 35 years old in good health. Some clones in this sample may be carry-over from other donors' samples.

The rearrangement joins TRBV4-1 to TRBJ1-2, with TRBD1 identical over 9 bases. Trimming cost V 4 bases and J 4 bases; bases outside gene matches: 7. Germline V CDR1 and CDR2: MGHRA, YSYEKL. The CDR3 is 15 residues long. The DNA of the CDR3 is TGCGCCAGCAGCCGAGGACCGGGACAGGGCTATGGCTACACCTTC. Translating gives CASSRGPGQGYGYTF.

The V and J genes are TRBV7-2 and TRBJ2-1; a possible D gene is TRBD2 (6 bases). V gave up 4 bases and J gave up 4 bases, with 14 bases separating them. Germline CDR1 reads SGHTA; CDR2 reads FQGNSA. The CDR3 totals 15 residues. The CDR3 loop reads CASSWERREYNEQFF. The CDR3 DNA is TGTGCCAGCAGCTGGGAGCGGAGGGAGTACAATGAGCAGTTCTTC. Drawing the rest from reference TRBV7-2 and TRBJ2-1, the complete variable domain is GAGVSQSPSNKVTEKGKDVELRCDPISGHTALYWYRQSLGQGLEFLIYFQGNSAPDKSGLPSDRFSAERTGGSVSTLTIQRTQQEDSAVYLCASSWERREYNEQFFGPGTRLTVL.

This clone was seen just once. This chain uses TRBV5-4 with TRBJ1-3; unclear D gene. CDR3 size: 14 residues. V was clipped by 0 bases and J by 0 bases, with 4 bases between them. Looked up from germline, CDR1 is SGHNT and CDR2 is YYREEE (reference sequence). The CDR3 reads CASSLGPSGNTIYF. The CDR3 DNA follows: TGTGCCAGCAGCTTGGGTCCCTCTGGAAACACCATATATTTT. Variable domain in full (rest from reference TRBV5-4 and TRBJ1-3): ETGVTQSPTHLIKTRGQQVTLRCSSQSGHNTVSWYQQALGQGPQFIFQYYREEENGRGNFPPRFSGLQFPNYSSELNVNALELDDSALYLCASSLGPSGNTIYFGEGSWLTVV.

The chain recombines TRBV7-9 with TRBJ1-2; D is ambiguous. This CDR3 has 14 residues. Germline V gene data show CDR1 as SEHNR and CDR2 as FQNEAQ (reference sequence). Between the trimmed V and J ends, which lost 0 bases and 3 bases, there was a span of 8 bases. The DNA for the CDR3 is TGTGCCAGCAGCTTAGCGAGGTCATACTATGGCTACACCTTC. This encodes CASSLARSYYGYTF.

This clone was detected only a few times. This sample includes further DNA sequences coding for the same CDR3. The rearrangement links TRBV5-1 to TRBJ1-4; D is ambiguous. The CDR3 covers 14 residues. CDR1 and CDR2 from the germline V gene are SGHRS and YFSETQ. Trimming pared 0 bases from V and 8 bases from J, leaving 11 bases between. CDR3 sequence: CASSLGGRNEKLFF. CDR3 in DNA: TGCGCCAGCAGCTTGGGAGGGAGAAACGAAAAACTGTTTTTT.